This entry concerns a single T cell receptor beta chain. Unmatched junction bases numbered 10, after V lost 5 bases and J lost 7 bases. The germline V gene encodes CDR1 SNHLY and CDR2 FYNNEI. This CDR3 has 15 residues. The repertoire was sequenced with immunoSEQ multiplex PCR; TCRdb's copy has only in-frame clones and lacks some. The table shows about 160,000 clones, with approximately 85% occurring only once. The data derive from a study of blood T cell repertoires in COVID-19. The V and J genes are TRBV2 and TRBJ1-3, with 8 positions matching TRBD1. The source is a man in his forties with acute or convalescent COVID-19. The specimen was peripheral blood. The CDR3 DNA is TGTGCCAGCAGTAGGACAGGGAGGTTGAGTAACACCATATATTTT. As protein: CASSRTGRLSNTIYF.